One TCR beta chain is described in this entry. The antigen this receptor binds is unknown. No base-level quality is on record; no much larger clone is a single base apart. This record comes from a study of T-cell reconstitution after alpha-beta-depleted transplantation in children (dated by TCRdb to between 2015 and 2016). About the investigation overall: Using TCR repertoire profiling, the study followed T-cell immune reconstitution in a quantitative way in children after TCRalphabeta/CD19-depleted allogeneic hematopoietic cell transplantation.

General study outcomes and caveats: The apparently early alphabetaT-cell count recovery about two months after transplant was reportedly dependent on only several hundred rapidly expanded clones derived from non-depleted graft cells. Hyperexpanded clone frequencies declined over subsequent months; after one year, T-cell counts and TCRbeta diversity were mostly attributed to newly produced T cells. In some patients, the high TCRbeta diversity seen at day 60 was put down to recipient T cells and intrathymic progenitors that had survived conditioning.

Reading from cysteine to phenylalanine, the CDR3 counts 15 amino acids. Only the CDR3 portion is preserved as DNA: 45 bases, with reading frame beginning at the first base. Relative to germline, V is 3 bases shorter and J is 6 bases shorter, with 15 bases between their ends. Reading the germline V gene gives CDR1 SGHTA and CDR2 FQGNSA. What the treatment or condition label conveys for this sample: allogeneic hematopoietic cell transplantation with graft depleted of TCRalphabeta T cells and CD19 B cells. The children who served as transplant recipients had been given grafts of TCRalphabeta/CD19-depleted allogeneic hematopoietic cells. The library was prepared using PCR. Sequencing relied on an Illumina HiSeq 2500. TCR library preparation used molecular barcoding, with unique molecular identifiers applied to normalize quantification of the TCRbeta repertoire. TCRdb reworked the public reads: Q25 trimming with fastp, MiXCR clone assembly, productive beta chains retained. Entries that share a CDR3 protein sequence are merged under the most common genes and DNA. In this sample the table shows 350,000 to 500,000 distinct CDR3 sequences, approximately 42% of which occur a single time. The top ten hold 25% to 30% of the sample.

The source of this sequence is a girl aged 2-10 years with aplastic anemia, due to receive a stem cell transplant. The source was PBMCs, collected before TCRalphabeta/CD19-depleted stem cell transplant. The rearrangement joined TRBV7-2 to TRBJ2-1; the D gene assignment is ambiguous. The nucleotide sequence is TGTGCCAGCAGCTTGCCCCCCCTATTGGTCAATGAGCAGTTCTTC. Its product reads: CASSLPPLLVNEQFF. Supplemented by the reference TRBV7-2 and TRBJ2-1 proteins around the CDR3, the complete variable domain is GAGVSQSPSNKVTEKGKDVELRCDPISGHTALYWYRQSLGQGLEFLIYFQGNSAPDKSGLPSDRFSAERTGGSVSTLTIQRTQQEDSAVYLCASSLPPLLVNEQFFGPGTRLTVL.